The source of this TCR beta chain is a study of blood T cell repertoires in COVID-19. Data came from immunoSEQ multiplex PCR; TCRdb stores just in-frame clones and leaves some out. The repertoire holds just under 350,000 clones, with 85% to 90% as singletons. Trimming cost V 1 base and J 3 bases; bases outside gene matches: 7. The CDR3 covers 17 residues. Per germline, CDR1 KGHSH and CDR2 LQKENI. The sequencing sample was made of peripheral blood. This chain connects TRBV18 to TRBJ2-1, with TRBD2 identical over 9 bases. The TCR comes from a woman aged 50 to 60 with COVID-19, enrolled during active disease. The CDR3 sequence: CASSPHRLAENYNEQFF. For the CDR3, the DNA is TGTGCCAGCTCACCACATAGACTAGCGGAAAACTACAATGAGCAGTTCTTC.